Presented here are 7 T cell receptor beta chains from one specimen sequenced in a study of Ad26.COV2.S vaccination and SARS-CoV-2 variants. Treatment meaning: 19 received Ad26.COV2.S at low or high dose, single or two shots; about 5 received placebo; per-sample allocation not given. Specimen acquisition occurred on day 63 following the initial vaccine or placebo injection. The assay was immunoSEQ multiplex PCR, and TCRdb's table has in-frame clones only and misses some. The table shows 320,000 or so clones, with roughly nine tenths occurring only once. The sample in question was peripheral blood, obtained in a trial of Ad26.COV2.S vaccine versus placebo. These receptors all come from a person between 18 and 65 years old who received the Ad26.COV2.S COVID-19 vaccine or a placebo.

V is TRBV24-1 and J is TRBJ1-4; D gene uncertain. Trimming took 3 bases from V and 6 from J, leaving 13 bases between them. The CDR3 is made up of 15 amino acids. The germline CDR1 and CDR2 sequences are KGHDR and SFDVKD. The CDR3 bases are TGTGCCACCAGTGATACGGCCTTACCCCATGAAAAACTGTTTTTT. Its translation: CATSDTALPHEKLFF.

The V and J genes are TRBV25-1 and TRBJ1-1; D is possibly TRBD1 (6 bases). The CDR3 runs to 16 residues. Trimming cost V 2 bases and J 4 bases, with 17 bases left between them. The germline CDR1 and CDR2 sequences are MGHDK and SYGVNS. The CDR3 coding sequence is TGTGCCAGCAGTGAAGGGGGGGCGCTGCCGAGCACTGAAGCTTTCTTT. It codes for CASSEGGALPSTEAFF.

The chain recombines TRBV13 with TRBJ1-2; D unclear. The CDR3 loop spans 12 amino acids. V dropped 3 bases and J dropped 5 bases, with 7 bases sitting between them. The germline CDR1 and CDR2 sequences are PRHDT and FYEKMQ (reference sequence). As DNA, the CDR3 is TGTGCCAGCAGCTTTCGCGAATATGGCTACACCTTC. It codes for CASSFREYGYTF. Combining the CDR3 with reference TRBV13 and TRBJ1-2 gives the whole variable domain AAGVIQSPRHLIKEKRETATLKCYPIPRHDTVYWYQQGPGQDPQFLISFYEKMQSDKGSIPDRFSAQQFSDYHSELNMSSLELGDSALYFCASSFREYGYTFGSGTRLTVV.

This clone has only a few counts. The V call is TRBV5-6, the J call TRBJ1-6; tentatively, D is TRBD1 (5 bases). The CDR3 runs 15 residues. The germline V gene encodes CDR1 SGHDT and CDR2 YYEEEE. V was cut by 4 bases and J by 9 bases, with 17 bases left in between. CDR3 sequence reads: CASSTGVEGFSPLHF. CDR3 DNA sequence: TGTGCCAGCAGCACGGGGGTGGAAGGCTTTTCACCCCTCCACTTT.

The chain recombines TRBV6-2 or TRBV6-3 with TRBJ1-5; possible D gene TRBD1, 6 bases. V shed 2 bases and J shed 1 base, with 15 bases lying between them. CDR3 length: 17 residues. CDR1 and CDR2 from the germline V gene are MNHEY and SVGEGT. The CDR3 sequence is CASSYGEQGRSNQPQHF. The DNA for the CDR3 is TGTGCCAGCAGTTACGGCGAGCAGGGGCGAAGCAATCAGCCCCAGCATTTT.

In DNA form, the CDR3 reads TGTGCCAGCAGCCATAGTTTCCGGGCTGGGACCGGGGAGCTGTTTTTT. Translating gives CASSHSFRAGTGELFF. The V and J genes are TRBV14 and TRBJ2-2; no reliable D call. There are 16 residues in the CDR3. Germline values: CDR1 SGHDN, CDR2 FVKESK. V lost 3 bases, J lost 5 bases, and 16 bases lay in between.

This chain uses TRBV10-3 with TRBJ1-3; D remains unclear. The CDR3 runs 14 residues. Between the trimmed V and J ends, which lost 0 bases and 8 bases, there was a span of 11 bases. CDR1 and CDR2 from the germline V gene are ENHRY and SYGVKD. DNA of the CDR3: TGTGCCATCAGTGAGTCCGGATCTGGGGACACCATATATTTT. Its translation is CAISESGSGDTIYF.